This entry lists 26 T cell receptor beta chains sequenced from one sample in a study of graft-versus-host responses after intestinal transplantation (dated by TCRdb to the early 2020s). The antigens of these receptors remain unknown. The time point label here, explained by the study, means: cells obtained before transplantation from donor or recipient. Library construction relied on the immunoSEQ multiplex PCR assay. In its TCRdb copy, this immuneACCESS table keeps in-frame sequences only and misses some clones. Where compared with another copy, unresolved V genes explain less than half of these, and the others have no known cause. This sample gives tens of thousands of clones in total; 85% to 90% of them show up just once. Of the sample, approximately 0.11% falls within the top ten clones. The sample was unstimulated CD4+ T cells sorted from spleen or lymph node cells, taken before intestinal transplant. The source is a human donor who received an intestinal transplant.

This clone was observed a few times. The chain has TRBV29-1 and TRBJ1-1; D gene unclear. The CDR3 runs 12 residues. Trimming shortened V by 6 bases and J by 5 bases, and 13 bases separated the two germline ends. Germline CDR1 reads SQVTM; CDR2 reads ANQGSEA. The CDR3 reads CSVQGGRTEAFF. CDR3 sequence (DNA): TGCAGCGTCCAAGGTGGGAGGACTGAAGCTTTCTTT.

In this sample, this clone turned up once. The V and J genes are TRBV5-1 and TRBJ1-1; a weak D match, TRBD1 (5 bases). Germline V gives CDR1 SGHRS, CDR2 YFSETQ. The CDR3 sequence is 15 residues long. V gave up 2 bases and J gave up 1 base, with 12 bases separating them. The CDR3 spells CASSFTGVPNTEAFF. CDR3 bases: TGCGCCAGCAGCTTTACAGGAGTACCGAACACTGAAGCTTTCTTT.

The genes are TRBV18 and TRBJ1-4; 7 bases agree with TRBD1. Germline CDR1 KGHSH, CDR2 LQKENI. The ends lost 4 bases at V and 4 bases at J; junction bases unmatched: 9. The CDR3 runs 16 residues. As DNA, the CDR3 is TGTGCCAGCTCACTAACCTATACAGGGGTTAATGAAAAACTGTTTTTT. Its protein is CASSLTYTGVNEKLFF.

This chain links TRBV18 with TRBJ2-3, with D possibly TRBD2 on 6 matching bases. This CDR3 contains 15 residues. Trimming pared 3 bases from V and 6 bases from J, leaving 16 bases between. Germline V gene lookup returns CDR1 KGHSH and CDR2 LQKENI. DNA of the CDR3: TGTGCCAGCTCACCGGGACTTCCCCCCGCCGATACGCAGTATTTT. As protein: CASSPGLPPADTQYF. The variable domain in full, completed from reference TRBV18 and TRBJ2-3, reads NAGVMQNPRHLVRRRGQEARLRCSPMKGHSHVYWYRQLPEEGLKFMVYLQKENIIDESGMPKERFSAEFPKEGPSILRIQQVVRGDSAAYFCASSPGLPPADTQYFGPGTRLTVL.

The chain carries TRBV7-9 and TRBJ1-5, with a weak D call TRBD1 (6 bases). Per germline, CDR1 SEHNR and CDR2 FQNEAQ (reference sequence). The CDR3 covers 13 residues. The V end was cut by 1 base, the J end by 5 bases, with 6 bases between. This CDR3 is CASSLEGDQPQHF. The CDR3 DNA sequence: TGTGCCAGCAGCTTAGAGGGGGATCAGCCCCAGCATTTT.

The chain links TRBV14 to TRBJ2-3; D is unclear. CDR3 size: 13 residues. CDR1 and CDR2 from the germline V gene are SGHDN and FVKESK. The germline V and J ends were trimmed by 0 bases and 6 bases, with 7 bases remaining between them. The CDR3 DNA sequence: TGTGCCAGCAGCCAAGAACGGTGGGATACGCAGTATTTT. As protein: CASSQERWDTQYF.

The chain has TRBV6-6 and TRBJ2-7; 8 bases agree with TRBD2. V shed 6 bases, J shed 6 bases, and the junction held 13 bases outside the gene matches. Germline-derived CDR1 and CDR2 are MNHNY and SVGAGI (reference sequence). CDR3 size: 15 residues. DNA of the CDR3: TGTGCCAGCAGCCCCCCCCGAGGGGGACTAGGCGAGCAGTACTTC. Translating it yields CASSPPRGGLGEQYF.

V gene TRBV2 combines with J gene TRBJ2-1; TRBD2 agrees at 9 bases. CDR1 and CDR2 from the germline V gene are SNHLY and FYNNEI. V shed 2 bases and J 0 bases; nucleotides not matched to a gene: 17. This CDR3 spans 21 amino acids. The chain's CDR3 is CASSEPLSERGAPRSYNEQFF. As DNA, the CDR3 is TGTGCCAGCAGTGAACCGCTCTCGGAGCGGGGGGCCCCTCGCTCCTACAATGAGCAGTTCTTC.

This chain uses TRBV7-9 with TRBJ1-4, with D uncertain. The germline gives CDR1 SEHNR, CDR2 FQNEAQ (reference sequence). V lost 2 bases to trimming and J lost 3 bases, with 10 bases between them. CDR3 length: 15 residues. The CDR3 bases are TGTGCCAGCAGCTTATACGGAGCCTCTAATGAAAAACTGTTTTTT. Residues: CASSLYGASNEKLFF.

This chain joins TRBV18 and TRBJ1-5; TRBD1 might be the D (5 bases). Per germline, CDR1 KGHSH and CDR2 LQKENI. The CDR3 extends over 15 amino acids. Deletions cut 6 bases from V and 5 bases from J, with 17 bases between. The DNA for the CDR3 is TGTGCCAGCTCCCCCGGGGGGGGTTGGGATCAGCCCCAGCATTTT. It encodes CASSPGGGWDQPQHF.

This chain links TRBV7-2 with TRBJ2-5; TRBD2 agrees at 12 bases. With 5 bases clipped from V and 4 bases from J, the junction kept 5 bases outside the gene matches. The CDR3 sequence is 15 residues long. From germline, CDR1 is SGHTA and CDR2 FQGNSA. CDR3 region: CASSPGLAGRETQYF. As DNA, the CDR3 is TGTGCCAGCAGCCCCGGACTAGCGGGACGAGAGACCCAGTACTTC.

The J gene is TRBJ2-7, the V gene TRBV5-1; possible D gene TRBD2, 5 bases. Deletions cut 0 bases from V and 3 bases from J, with 13 bases between. Germline-derived CDR1 and CDR2 are SGHRS and YFSETQ. This CDR3 comprises 15 residues. CDR3 nucleotide sequence: TGCGCCAGCAGCTTGGGGGCCGAGAGGGTCTACGAGCAGTACTTC. Translation: CASSLGAERVYEQYF. Full variable domain (outside the CDR3, taken from reference TRBV5-1 and TRBJ2-7): KAGVTQTPRYLIKTRGQQVTLSCSPISGHRSVSWYQQTPGQGLQFLFEYFSETQRNKGNFPGRFSGRQFSNSRSEMNVSTLELGDSALYLCASSLGAERVYEQYFGPGTRLTVT.

The gene calls are TRBV18 and TRBJ2-1; 8 nucleotides line up with TRBD2. Trimming took 5 bases from V and 5 from J; bases not matched to a gene: 5. The CDR3 has 14 amino acids. Germline CDR1 KGHSH, CDR2 LQKENI. CDR3 nucleotide sequence: TGTGCCAGCTCAGCGAGCGGGGGCAACAATGAGCAGTTCTTC. This gives the protein CASSASGGNNEQFF. Filled out from reference TRBV18 and TRBJ2-1, the complete variable domain reads NAGVMQNPRHLVRRRGQEARLRCSPMKGHSHVYWYRQLPEEGLKFMVYLQKENIIDESGMPKERFSAEFPKEGPSILRIQQVVRGDSAAYFCASSASGGNNEQFFGPGTRLTVL.

The V gene is TRBV10-3, the J gene TRBJ2-3, with D possibly being TRBD1 (5 bases). V dropped 2 bases and J dropped 2 bases, with 11 bases sitting between them. CDR3 length: 15 amino acids. Germline V lookup: CDR1 ENHRY, CDR2 SYGVKD. CDR3 in DNA: TGTGCCATCAGTGAGGTAAAGGGGCTCACAGATACGCAGTATTTT. Translated: CAISEVKGLTDTQYF.

This clone has a single count. V is TRBV7-6 and J is TRBJ2-5, with TRBD1 as a possible D gene (5 bases). Germline V gives CDR1 SGHVS, CDR2 FNYEAQ. Deletions cut 1 base from V and 0 bases from J, with 12 bases between. The CDR3 is 16 amino acids. CDR3 nucleotide sequence: TGTGCCAGCAGCTTAGGCAATCAGGGCTACCAAGAGACCCAGTACTTC. Its protein product is CASSLGNQGYQETQYF.

The chain combines TRBV7-8 with TRBJ2-4; 7 bases are shared with TRBD1. This CDR3 contains 15 residues. The germline CDR1 and CDR2 sequences are SGHVS and FQNEAQ. With 5 bases clipped from V and 1 base from J, the junction kept 5 bases outside the gene matches. The CDR3 reads CASSPRTGAKNIQYF. For the CDR3, the DNA is TGTGCCAGCAGCCCAAGGACAGGCGCCAAAAACATTCAGTACTTC.

The V gene is TRBV2, the J gene TRBJ1-3; D gene uncertain. The CDR3 loop spans 15 amino acids. Trimming removed 6 bases at V and 4 bases at J, with 16 bases between. Germline V gene data show CDR1 as SNHLY and CDR2 as FYNNEI. The CDR3 reads CASRAALSGGNTIYF. DNA of the CDR3: TGTGCCAGCAGAGCCGCCTTATCGGGGGGAAACACCATATATTTT.

The CDR3 nucleotides read TGTGCCAGCAGCTTATCCGGCAGCGTCCTTTCACCCCTCCACTTT. This translates into CASSLSGSVLSPLHF. This rearrangement joins TRBV7-9 to TRBJ1-6, with D uncertain. The CDR3 sequence is 15 residues long. Trimming removed 2 bases from V and 9 bases from J, with 14 bases in between. The germline V gene has CDR1 SEHNR and CDR2 FQNEAQ (reference sequence).

The V and J genes are TRBV5-1 and TRBJ2-7; unclear D gene. Germline values: CDR1 SGHRS, CDR2 YFSETQ. This CDR3 spans 13 amino acids. The V gene lost 3 bases and the J gene lost 4 bases, with 11 bases spanning the gap. CDR3 sequence (DNA): TGCGCCAGCAGCTCCCGGGTCGAATACGAGCAGTACTTC. This translates into CASSSRVEYEQYF.

This chain connects TRBV2 to TRBJ2-1, with D uncertain. The V gene's germline CDR1 is SNHLY and CDR2 FYNNEI. V shed 2 bases and J shed 0 bases, with 14 bases lying between them. This CDR3 spans 17 amino acids. The CDR3 region has the DNA TGTGCCAGCAGTGAATTGGGCTCGCTAACCTCCTACAATGAGCAGTTCTTC. This codes for CASSELGSLTSYNEQFF.

This sequence joins TRBV11-2 and TRBJ2-1, with D tentatively TRBD1 (6 bases). V was cut by 3 bases and J by 1 base, with 7 bases left in between. The CDR3 is made up of 14 amino acids. From germline, CDR1 is SGHAT and CDR2 FQNNGV. The CDR3 sequence: CASSFQGSYNEQFF. The CDR3 DNA reads TGTGCCAGCAGCTTCCAGGGGTCCTACAATGAGCAGTTCTTC.

The rearrangement joins TRBV5-4 to TRBJ2-7, with 13 bases that match TRBD2. This CDR3 has 15 amino acids. The germline V gene has CDR1 SGHNT and CDR2 YYREEE (reference sequence). V gave up 4 bases and J gave up 4 bases; unmatched junction bases: 5. The CDR3 is CASSPGTSGVYEQYF. In DNA, the CDR3 is TGTGCCAGCAGCCCCGGGACTAGCGGGGTGTACGAGCAGTACTTC.

This chain uses TRBV7-2 with TRBJ1-2, with 7 bases identical to TRBD1. Germline V gene sequence: CDR1 SGHTA, CDR2 FQGNSA. This CDR3 is built from 14 residues. J was trimmed by 7 bases and V by 5 bases; bases with no gene match: 10. The CDR3 DNA is TGTGCCAGCAGCGCACAGACAGGGTCTCGTGGCTACACCTTC. Its protein is CASSAQTGSRGYTF.

The chain employs TRBV5-1 and TRBJ1-6; 7 bases are shared with TRBD1. From germline, CDR1 is SGHRS and CDR2 YFSETQ. Unmatched junction bases numbered 8, after V lost 2 bases and J lost 6 bases. This CDR3 has 16 residues. CDR3 region: CASSLQGSGGNSPLHF. For the CDR3, the DNA is TGCGCCAGCAGCTTACAGGGGAGTGGTGGTAATTCACCCCTCCACTTT.

This chain links TRBV6-1 with TRBJ1-6, with D possibly being TRBD1 (6 bases). Germline V gene data show CDR1 as MNHNS and CDR2 as SASEGT. Trimming removed 4 bases from V and 9 bases from J, with 19 bases in between. This CDR3 contains 16 residues. CDR3 sequence: CASSAFWGQVGSPLHF. DNA of the CDR3: TGTGCCAGCAGTGCCTTTTGGGGGCAAGTGGGTTCACCCCTCCACTTT.

The V gene is TRBV19, the J gene TRBJ2-5; 7 bases match TRBD1. V lost 6 bases, J lost 2 bases, and 6 bases stayed unmatched. Germline V gene lookup returns CDR1 LNHDA and CDR2 SQIVND (reference sequence). This CDR3 comprises 14 residues. In DNA form, the CDR3 reads TGTGCCAGTAGCCCCGGGACAGAACAAGAGACCCAGTACTTC. This translates into CASSPGTEQETQYF.